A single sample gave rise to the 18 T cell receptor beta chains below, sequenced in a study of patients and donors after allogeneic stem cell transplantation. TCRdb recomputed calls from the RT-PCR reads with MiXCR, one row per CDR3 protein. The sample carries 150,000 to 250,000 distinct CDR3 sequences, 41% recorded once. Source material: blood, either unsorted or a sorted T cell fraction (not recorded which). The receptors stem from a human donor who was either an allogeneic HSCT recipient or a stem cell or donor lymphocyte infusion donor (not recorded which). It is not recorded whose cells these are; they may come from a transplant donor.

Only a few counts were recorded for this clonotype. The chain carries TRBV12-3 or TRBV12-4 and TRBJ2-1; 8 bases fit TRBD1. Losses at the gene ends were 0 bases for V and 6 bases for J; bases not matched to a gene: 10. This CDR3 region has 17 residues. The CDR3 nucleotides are TGTGCCAGCAGTTTAGCGCGTAAGACAGGGGTGGGCAATGAGCAGTTCTTC. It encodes CASSLARKTGVGNEQFF.

The CDR3 nucleotides are TGTGCCAGCAGCTTTTTGGTGATTTTCGACACTGAAGCTTTCTTT. Its protein product is CASSFLVIFDTEAFF. This chain uses TRBV5-5 with TRBJ1-1; D not resolved. In germline, CDR1 is SGHKS, CDR2 YYEKEE (reference sequence). V lost 2 bases, J lost 3 bases, and 14 bases lay in between. This CDR3 has 15 amino acids. The full variable domain, with the rest looked up from reference TRBV5-5 and TRBJ1-1, is DAGVTQSPTHLIKTRGQQVTLRCSPISGHKSVSWYQQVLGQGPQFIFQYYEKEERGRGNFPDRFSARQFPNYSSELNVNALLLGDSALYLCASSFLVIFDTEAFFGQGTRLTVV.

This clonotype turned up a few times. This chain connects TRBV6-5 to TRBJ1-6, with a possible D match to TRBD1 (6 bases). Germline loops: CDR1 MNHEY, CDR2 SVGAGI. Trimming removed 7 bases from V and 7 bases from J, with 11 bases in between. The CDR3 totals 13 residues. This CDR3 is CASNGGRNSPLHF. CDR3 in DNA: TGTGCCAGCAATGGGGGCCGGAATTCACCCCTCCACTTT.

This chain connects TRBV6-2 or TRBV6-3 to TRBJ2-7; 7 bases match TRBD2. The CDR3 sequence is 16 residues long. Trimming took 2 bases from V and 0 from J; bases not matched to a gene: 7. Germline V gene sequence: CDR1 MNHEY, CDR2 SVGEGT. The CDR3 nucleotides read TGTGCCAGCAGTTACCCACTTAGCGGGCCCTCCTACGAGCAGTACTTC. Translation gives CASSYPLSGPSYEQYF.

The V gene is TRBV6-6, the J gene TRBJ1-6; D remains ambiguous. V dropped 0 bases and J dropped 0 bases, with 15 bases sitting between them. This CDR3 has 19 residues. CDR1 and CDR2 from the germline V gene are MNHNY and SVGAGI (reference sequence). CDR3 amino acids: CASSYSPGSTNSYNSPLHF. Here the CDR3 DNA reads TGTGCCAGCAGTTACTCTCCGGGATCTACCAACTCCTATAATTCACCCCTCCACTTT.

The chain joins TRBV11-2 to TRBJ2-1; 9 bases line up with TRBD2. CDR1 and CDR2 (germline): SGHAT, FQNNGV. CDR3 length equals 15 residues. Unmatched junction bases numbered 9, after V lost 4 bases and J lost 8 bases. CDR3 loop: CASSSGTSRIDEQFF. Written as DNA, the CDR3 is TGTGCCAGCAGCTCGGGGACTAGCCGTATCGATGAGCAGTTCTTC.

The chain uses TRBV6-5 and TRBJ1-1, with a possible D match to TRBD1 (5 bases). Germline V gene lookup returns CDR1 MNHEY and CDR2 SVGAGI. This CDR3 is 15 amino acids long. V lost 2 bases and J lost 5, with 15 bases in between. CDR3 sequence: CASSYRGYSSTEAFF. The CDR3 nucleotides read TGTGCCAGCAGTTACCGGGGGTATAGCAGTACTGAAGCTTTCTTT.

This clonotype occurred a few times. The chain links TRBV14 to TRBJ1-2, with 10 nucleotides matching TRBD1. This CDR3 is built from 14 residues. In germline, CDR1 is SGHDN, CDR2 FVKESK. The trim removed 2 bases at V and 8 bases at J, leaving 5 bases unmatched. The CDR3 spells CASSQRTGGGGYTF. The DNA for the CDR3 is TGTGCCAGCAGCCAAAGGACAGGGGGTGGAGGCTACACCTTC.

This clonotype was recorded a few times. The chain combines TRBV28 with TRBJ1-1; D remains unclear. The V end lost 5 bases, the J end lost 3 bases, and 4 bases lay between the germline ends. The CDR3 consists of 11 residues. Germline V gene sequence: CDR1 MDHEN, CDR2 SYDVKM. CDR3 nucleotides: TGTGCCAGCAGTGTCTACACTGAAGCTTTCTTT. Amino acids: CASSVYTEAFF.

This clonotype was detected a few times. The CDR3 here is CASRQDTGELFF. The CDR3 coding sequence is TGTGCCAGCAGACAGGACACCGGGGAGCTGTTTTTT. The rearrangement joins TRBV12-3 or TRBV12-4 to TRBJ2-2; TRBD1 might be the D (5 bases). The CDR3 contains 12 residues. Trimming left V 6 bases short and J 3 bases short, with 5 bases between.

The DNA for the CDR3 is TGTGCCAGCAGCTTAAAGGACAGTGAGAGAAACTCCTACAATGAGCAGTTCTTC. Protein: CASSLKDSERNSYNEQFF. The rearrangement links TRBV11-1 to TRBJ2-1, with D perhaps matching TRBD1 (6 bases). Germline values: CDR1 SGHAT, CDR2 FQDESV (reference sequence). Trimming left V 2 bases short and J 0 bases short, with 17 bases between. The CDR3 spans 18 residues.

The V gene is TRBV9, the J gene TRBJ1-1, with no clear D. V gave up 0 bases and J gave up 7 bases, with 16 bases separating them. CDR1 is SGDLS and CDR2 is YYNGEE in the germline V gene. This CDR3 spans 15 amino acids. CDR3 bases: TGTGCCAGCAGCGTAGATCCGAATGGGCGCGGTGAAGCTTTCTTT. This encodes CASSVDPNGRGEAFF. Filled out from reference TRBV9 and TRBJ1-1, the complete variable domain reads DSGVTQTPKHLITATGQRVTLRCSPRSGDLSVYWYQQSLDQGLQFLIQYYNGEERAKGNILERFSAQQFPDLHSELNLSSLELGDSALYFCASSVDPNGRGEAFFGQGTRLTVV.

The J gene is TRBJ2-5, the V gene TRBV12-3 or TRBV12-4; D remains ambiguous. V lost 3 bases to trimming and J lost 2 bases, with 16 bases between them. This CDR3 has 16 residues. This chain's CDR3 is CASSLRQIDLQETQYF. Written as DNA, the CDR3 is TGTGCCAGCAGTTTGCGGCAGATTGACCTTCAAGAGACCCAGTACTTC.

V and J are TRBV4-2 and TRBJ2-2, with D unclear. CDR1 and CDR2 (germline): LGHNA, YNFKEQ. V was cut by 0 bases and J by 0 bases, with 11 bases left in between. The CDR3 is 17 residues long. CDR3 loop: CASSQEGDRTNTGELFF. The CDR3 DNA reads TGTGCCAGCAGCCAAGAGGGCGATAGGACGAACACCGGGGAGCTGTTTTTT.

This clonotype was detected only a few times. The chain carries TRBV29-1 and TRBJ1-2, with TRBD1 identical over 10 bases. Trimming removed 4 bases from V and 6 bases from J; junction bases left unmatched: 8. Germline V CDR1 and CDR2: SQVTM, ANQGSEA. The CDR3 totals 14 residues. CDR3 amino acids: CSVGPGQGNHGYTF. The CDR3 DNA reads TGCAGCGTTGGACCGGGACAGGGGAACCATGGCTACACCTTC.

The CDR3 loop reads CASSLSGLAGTYEQYF. For the CDR3, the DNA is TGTGCCAGCAGCCTCTCGGGACTAGCGGGAACCTACGAGCAGTACTTC. The genes are TRBV9 and TRBJ2-7, with 13 bases fitting TRBD2. Trimming cost V 4 bases and J 2 bases; bases outside gene matches: 6. The CDR3 has 16 residues. The germline V gene encodes CDR1 SGDLS and CDR2 YYNGEE.

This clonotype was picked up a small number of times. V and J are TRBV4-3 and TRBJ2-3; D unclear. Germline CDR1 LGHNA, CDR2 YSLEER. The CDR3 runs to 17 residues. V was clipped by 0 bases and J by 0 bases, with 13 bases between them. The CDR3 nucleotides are TGCGCCAGCAGCCAAGATGCCGGCCCTGCCAGCACAGATACGCAGTATTTT. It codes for CASSQDAGPASTDTQYF.

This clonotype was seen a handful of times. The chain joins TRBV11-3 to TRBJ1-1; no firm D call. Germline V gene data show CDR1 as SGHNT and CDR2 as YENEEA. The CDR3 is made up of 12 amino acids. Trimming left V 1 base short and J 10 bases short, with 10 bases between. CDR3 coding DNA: TGTGCCAGCAGCTTAGGAGGCCGCGGAGCTTTCTTT. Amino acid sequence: CASSLGGRGAFF.